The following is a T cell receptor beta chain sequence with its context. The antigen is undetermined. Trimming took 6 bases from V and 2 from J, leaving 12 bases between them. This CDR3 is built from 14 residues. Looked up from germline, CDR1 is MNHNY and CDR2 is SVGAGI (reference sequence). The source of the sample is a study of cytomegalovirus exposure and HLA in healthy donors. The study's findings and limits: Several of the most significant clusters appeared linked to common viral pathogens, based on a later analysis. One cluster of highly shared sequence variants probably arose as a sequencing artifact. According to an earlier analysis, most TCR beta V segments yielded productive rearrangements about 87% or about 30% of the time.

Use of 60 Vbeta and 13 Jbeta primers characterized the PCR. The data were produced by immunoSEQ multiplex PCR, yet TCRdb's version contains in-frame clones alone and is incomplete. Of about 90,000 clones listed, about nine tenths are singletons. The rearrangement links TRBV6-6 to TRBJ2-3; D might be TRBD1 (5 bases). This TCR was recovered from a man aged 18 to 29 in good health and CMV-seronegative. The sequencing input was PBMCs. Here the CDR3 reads CASRTTGSTDTQYF. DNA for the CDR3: TGTGCCAGCAGAACAACAGGATCCACAGATACGCAGTATTTT.